The subject of this entry is one TCR beta chain. Its antigen remains unidentified. The sample comes from a study of T cell repertoires in cytomegalovirus infection. Study at large: Public signatures in TCR beta pointed to CMV infection and matching HLA type.

General study points: Ex vivo, HLA-C-restricted CMV-specific TCR beta clonotypes prevailed over the rest of the response.

A single record per CDR3 protein comes from TCRdb applying MiXCR to the reads. Among a few hundred thousand distinct CDR3 sequences listed, 40% were seen once. The V end lost 4 bases, the J end lost 8 bases, and 14 bases lay between the germline ends. Germline V gene lookup returns CDR1 MDHEN and CDR2 SYDVKM. This CDR3 region has 14 residues. The specimen comprised cultured PBMCs, sampled from culture after CMV antigen stimulation. The gene calls are TRBV28 and TRBJ1-4; possible D gene TRBD1, 6 bases. This receptor was obtained from a human donor in good health (CMV status not recorded). Some clones in this sample may be carry-over from other donors' samples. In DNA, the CDR3 is TGTGCCAGCAGTTCCTACAGGGCTGAAGAAAAACTGTTTTTT. Translating gives CASSSYRAEEKLFF.